The 11 T cell receptor beta chains below all came from one sample that was sequenced in a study of blood T cell repertoires in COVID-19. Some clones are missing from TCRdb's copy, which holds only in-frame ones; the method was immunoSEQ multiplex PCR. The sample yields around 390,000 clones, 85% to 90% seen once. The specimen sequenced was PBMCs or T cells enriched from blood (not recorded which). These receptors were collected from a woman in her fifties or sixties who had recovered from COVID-19.

The chain employs TRBV7-3 and TRBJ1-2, with D hard to call. The germline V gene has CDR1 SGHTA and CDR2 FQGTGA. The CDR3 length is 13 residues. Trimming shortened V by 2 bases and J by 7 bases, and 11 bases separated the two germline ends. The CDR3 is CASSLLYGGGYTF. The CDR3 bases are TGTGCCAGCAGCTTATTGTACGGTGGTGGCTACACCTTC.

The CDR3 loop reads CAISDKEIGGAFF. In DNA, the CDR3 is TGTGCCATCAGTGACAAGGAAATAGGGGGAGCTTTCTTT. This sequence joins TRBV10-3 and TRBJ1-1; tentatively, D is TRBD1 (6 bases). Looked up from germline, CDR1 is ENHRY and CDR2 is SYGVKD. Trimming cost V 3 bases and J 10 bases, with 15 bases left between them. The CDR3 sequence is 13 residues long.

This chain uses TRBV7-9 with TRBJ2-3, with 9 bases fitting TRBD1. V was clipped by 1 base and J by 2 bases; unmatched bases: 1. The CDR3 is made up of 15 amino acids. Looked up from germline, CDR1 is SEHNR and CDR2 is FQNEAQ (reference sequence). Here the CDR3 reads CASSLGQGDTDTQYF. CDR3 nucleotides: TGTGCCAGCAGCTTAGGACAGGGGGACACAGATACGCAGTATTTT.

The genes are TRBV19 and TRBJ1-5, with a tentative D call TRBD1 (6 bases). Germline V gene lookup returns CDR1 LNHDA and CDR2 SQIVND (reference sequence). V was shortened by 6 bases and J by 5 bases, with 11 bases between the two germline ends. The CDR3 consists of 13 residues. The CDR3 sequence is CASSSRGYQPQHF. The CDR3 DNA reads TGTGCCAGTAGCAGCAGGGGATATCAGCCCCAGCATTTT.

The chain is built from TRBV15 and TRBJ2-5; weak D call: TRBD2 (8 bases). CDR3 length: 14 residues. Between the trimmed V and J ends, which lost 5 bases and 5 bases, there was a span of 15 bases. The germline gives CDR1 LNHNV, CDR2 YYDKDF (reference sequence). CDR3 residues: CATSWGQRGETQYF. In DNA form, the CDR3 reads TGTGCCACCAGCTGGGGACAGCGGGGGGAGACCCAGTACTTC.

The rearrangement joins TRBV5-1 to TRBJ1-4; D is unresolved. Trimming cost V 2 bases and J 0 bases, with 8 bases left between them. The CDR3 is made up of 15 amino acids. Germline V lookup: CDR1 SGHRS, CDR2 YFSETQ. For the CDR3, the DNA is TGCGCCAGCAGCTTAGGAGGTACAACTAATGAAAAACTGTTTTTT. Translation gives CASSLGGTTNEKLFF.

This sequence joins TRBV2 and TRBJ2-3; possibly TRBD1 for D (6 bases). Per the germline V gene, CDR1 is SNHLY and CDR2 is FYNNEI. V was shortened by 4 bases and J by 3 bases, with 14 bases between the two germline ends. The CDR3 is 15 amino acids. CDR3 protein: CASSVGTGKTDTQYF. Written as DNA, the CDR3 is TGTGCCAGCAGTGTCGGTACAGGGAAAACAGATACGCAGTATTTT.

This rearrangement joins TRBV6-4 to TRBJ1-6, with 8 bases identical to TRBD1. The CDR3 runs 16 residues. The V segment lost 3 bases and the J segment 7 bases; nucleotides outside the gene matches: 8. Germline CDR1 reads MRHNA; CDR2 reads SNTAGT. In DNA, the CDR3 is TGTGCCAGCAGTGAGGGAAGGACAGGGCGGAATTCACCCCTCCACTTT. It yields the protein CASSEGRTGRNSPLHF.

The chain combines TRBV3-1 (or the pseudogene TRBV3-2) with TRBJ1-5, with a weak D call TRBD1 (6 bases). Germline V gene sequence: CDR1 LGHDT, CDR2 YNNKEL (reference sequence). CDR3 length equals 14 residues. V lost 1 base and J lost 6, with 10 bases in between. The CDR3 DNA is TGTGCCAGCAGCCAAGCAGGGGTGGGTCAGCCCCAGCATTTT. This codes for CASSQAGVGQPQHF.

The chain recombines TRBV19 with TRBJ2-7; D may be TRBD1 (6 bases). Per the germline V gene, CDR1 is LNHDA and CDR2 is SQIVND (reference sequence). Trimming took off 4 bases at V and 2 bases at J, with 9 bases between the two ends. This CDR3 spans 13 amino acids. The DNA of the CDR3 is TGTGCCAGTAGTAACAACAGGGCCTACGAGCAGTACTTC. Its translation is CASSNNRAYEQYF.

The chain recombines TRBV2 with TRBJ1-2; D remains ambiguous. This CDR3 has 12 amino acids. Trimming took off 7 bases at V and 0 bases at J, with 6 bases between the two ends. Germline V gene sequence: CDR1 SNHLY, CDR2 FYNNEI. The DNA of the CDR3 is TGTGCCAGCACCCTAGCTAACTATGGCTACACCTTC. It encodes CASTLANYGYTF.